The source of this T cell receptor beta chain is a study of cytomegalovirus exposure and HLA in healthy donors (dated by TCRdb to the late 2010s). The study in broad terms: According to an earlier analysis of around 600 of the donors, about 179 million T cells yielded some 120 million unique TCR beta sequences and approximately 300 Gb of sequence data. An early release covering around 630 HLA-typed donors comprised approximately 300 gigabases of sequencing data and 85 million or so unique TCR sequences. Of the roughly 410 genotyped donors, 65% to 90% were placed in the genetic ancestry cluster associated with self-reported Caucasian donors. The study was designed to test whether signatures of past pathogen exposure could be identified by cataloging public T cell receptors. The T cell repertoires of some 700 subjects were profiled by immunosequencing and related to cytomegalovirus serostatus. A separate validation cohort of 90 to 150 different subjects was used in addition to the roughly 640-subject first cohort. The study combined high-throughput TCR immunosequencing, statistical association of individual TCRs with disease status, and machine learning to predict cytomegalovirus infection status. To study patterns of TCR occurrence, a later analysis re-analyzed previously published TCR beta repertoires from several hundred donors and added high-resolution HLA genotyping. Rather than using new phenotypic data, the later analysis identified candidate immune exposures from TCR beta sequences and from how often those sequences occurred across donors. To decide whether each TCR beta V gene segment behaved as functional or pseudogenic, an earlier analysis of several hundred of the donors relied on high-throughput TCR beta sequencing. Donor age, sex, ethnicity and CMV serostatus were compiled alongside the repertoire data. A later genetic analysis used genome-wide SNP genotypes for about 60% of the roughly 700 donors, treating that subset as a discovery cohort. All discovery cohort repertoires had been generated on a single sequencing platform. Class I and class II HLA loci were covered by the typing at four-digit resolution. The number of typed donors differed by locus: roughly 620-630 for A, B, C, DRB1 and DQB1; approximately 540 for DQA1; some 590 for DPA1; and about 470 for DPB1. Roughly five DR-DQ haplotypes were treated as single units for association and clustering because of strong linkage in the cohort. Across roughly 420 genotyped donors of the cohort, an average of about 220,000 unique TCR beta nucleotide sequences per donor were sequenced, and roughly 20% of those sequences were non-productive. Overall study results and their limits: The authors suggested that the approach could potentially be extended to other disease states and immunological phenotypes. Most TCR sequences were seen in very few donors, while some public TCRs were found in many individuals. Correlated functional status among segregating V segments might be attributable to linkage disequilibrium, but an unknown experimental factor could not be ruled out. A group of highly shared sequence variants was considered likely to be a technical artifact of the sequencing pipeline. Assigning TCR associations to individual alleles was difficult when HLA alleles, especially DR and DQ, strongly co-occurred. Compared with the roughly 670-donor mean, donors in an Asian-associated ancestry cluster had fewer N-insertions in productive TCRs, according to a later genetic analysis. V-gene and J-gene trimming of TCR beta chains was associated with a missense DCLRE1C variant in a later genetic analysis, and the association was replicated in an independent cohort. Broadly in line with IMGT annotations, most TCR beta V segments showed up in productive rearrangements about 87% or about 30% of the time in an earlier analysis of under 700 of the donors. In vitro tests confirmed that three of the cytomegalovirus-associated TCR beta chains recognize cytomegalovirus antigens. At a false discovery rate of 0.05, a later analysis linked under 20,000 TCR beta sequences to specific HLA alleles. Immune exposure information for the cohort was limited to CMV serostatus. Some IMGT-functional V segments, including TRBV6-2 and TRBV6-3, could not be distinguished by the 87-base-pair reads and were therefore excluded. In a later analysis, TCR association rates were found to vary across HLA loci, with the most associated TCRs seen for DRB1 alleles and the fewest for HLA-C alleles. Because counts were too low, around 18 rarely observed V segments, including chromosome 9 orphons, were left out of the earlier analysis of 587 of the donors. Several of the top co-occurrence clusters appeared to be linked to parvovirus B19, influenza, CMV and Epstein-Barr virus, according to a later analysis. In the study, 150 to 200 TCR beta chains were listed as associated with cytomegalovirus. A further reported finding was that TCR beta sequences accurately predicted the HLA-A and HLA-B alleles for most subjects in the first cohort. Cytomegalovirus status was reported to be diagnosed by the classifier with high specificity and sensitivity in both the original and validation cohorts. A later analysis found that most CMV-associated TCR beta chains appeared HLA-restricted, with HLA associations seemingly driven largely by CMV exposure. In a later analysis, HLA-associated TCR beta chains showed more clonal expansion and lower generation probabilities than non-associated chains that were equally common. HLA typing was unavailable for some donors at each locus, so association tests used only the typed subset. The presence/absence analyses assumed that sequencing depth was roughly uniform across donors, and that assumption may not be true. The cohort was sequenced for TCR beta chains only, and without alpha or paired-chain data the features that could be detected were limited.

Libraries came from the immunoSEQ multiplex PCR assay. The multiplex PCR relied on a mix of 60 forward primers for TCR Vbeta segments and 13 reverse primers for TCR Jbeta segments. The CDR3 region of rearranged TCR beta genes was amplified from genomic DNA by a multiplex PCR assay. The amplified TCR beta libraries were sequenced on the Illumina HiSeq System as 87-base-pair reads. The original methods were these. In a later analysis, roughly 80 million unique TCR beta chains were counted across the roughly 670 repertoires, and about 9.9 million of these chains were shared by at least two donors. To remove PCR and sequencing errors, raw reads were error-corrected and collapsed into unique sequences using a nearest-neighbor algorithm that merged closely related sequences. Alignment of CDR3 sequences to IMGT reference sequences was used to assign V, D and J gene segments. Each retained sequence needed at least a six-nucleotide match to both a V gene segment and a J gene segment. A rearrangement was called productive if the CDR3 had no stop codons and remained in frame with V and J, and every other rearrangement was called non-productive. Following IMGT convention, CDR3 was defined as the stretch from the second conserved V-encoded cysteine to the conserved J-encoded phenylalanine. In an earlier analysis of around 600 of the donors, sequences lacking an unambiguous match to a single V gene segment were excluded. In an earlier analysis of several hundred of the donors, V segments were called functional above 56.7% productive rearrangements and were called segregating when the between-donor standard deviation exceeded 5%. A statistical classification framework was built to diagnose cytomegalovirus status from the catalog of TCR beta chain sequences. A later analysis assigned V and J genes by comparing TCR nucleotide sequences with IMGT/GENE-DB human TR gene sequences. In a later analysis, CDR3 sequences and most-parsimonious VDJ recombination scenarios were assigned using the TCRdist pipeline. A later analysis defined each TCR beta chain by its CDR3 amino acid sequence plus V-gene family, and excluded reads lacking a unique V-gene family. As a way to deal with suspected cross-contamination and a sequencing artifact, a later analysis dropped approximately 590 nucleotide sequences that were highly shared and had low generation probability. A later analysis calculated a clonal expansion index for each public chain from normalized within-repertoire ranks of inferred template counts. In a later analysis, generation probabilities were computed with a VDJ recombination model fitted to out-of-frame rearrangements, and the resulting probabilities were checked against IGoR. A later analysis scored TCR-TCR, TCR-HLA and TCR-CMV co-occurrence with hypergeometric tests, applying a repertoire-size bias correction to TCR pairs. In a later analysis, false discovery rates were estimated by permuting HLA or CMV assignments 20 times. In a later analysis, co-occurring TCRs were grouped with DBSCAN, and TCRdist sequence similarity was added when clustering was performed within HLA-allele-positive subsets. Co-occurrence clustering excluded repertoires with fewer than 30,000 or more than 120,000 public chains, plus five with anomalous nucleotide sharing. TCRdb obtained this table from immuneACCESS and retained in-frame rearrangements with V and J assigned. These tables miss some clones; where compared with another copy, unresolved V genes account for less than half of the shortfall, and the remainder is unexplained. That table furnishes V, J and clone size, whereas the DNA furnished D and trimming. The sample profile shows roughly 93,000 clones; roughly 77% of them were found once. About 7.9% of the sample is held by the ten biggest clonotypes.

For this clone: Its antigen remains undetermined. No per-base quality is available; no much larger clone lies one base away.

V is pruned by 3 bases and J by 5 bases, leaving 3 bases of the junction without a gene match. Taken from cysteine to phenylalanine, the CDR3 has 13 residues. The CDR3 DNA has 39 bases and is translated from base 1. CDR1 and CDR2 (GTSNPN, SVGIG) derive from the germline V gene (reference sequence). The cohort consisted of approximately 670 healthy bone marrow donors. At the time of sampling, all cohort members were nominally healthy, though unrecorded immune exposures were likely present. The donor tested CMV seronegative and was one of the 352 seronegative cohort members. A peripheral blood sample was collected from each donor, and TCR beta sequencing was performed on peripheral blood mononuclear cells. Genomic DNA extraction from the blood cell samples was performed with the Qiagen DNeasy Blood Extraction Kit.

This TCR was sampled from a man aged 25-45 years in good health and CMV-seronegative. Sequenced input: PBMCs. Here the chain combines TRBV30 and TRBJ1-1, with 10 bases matching TRBD1. The DNA is TGTGCCTGGAGGGGACAGGGGAGGACTGAAGCTTTCTTT. Translated, it reads CAWRGQGRTEAFF.